What follows is one T cell receptor beta chain and its context. This specimen belongs to a study of blood T cell repertoires in COVID-19. Those enrolled, adults aged roughly 18 to 95 years, came from about 24 US areas. TCRdb keeps only in-frame clones here, not all; method: immunoSEQ multiplex PCR. The top ten hold about 2.1% of the sample, which has hundreds of thousands of clones, 86% seen once. V lost 3 bases, J lost 3 bases, and 8 bases stayed unmatched. The germline CDR1 and CDR2 sequences are SEHNR and FQNEAQ (reference sequence). This CDR3 region has 15 residues. The sequenced sample was PBMCs or T cells enriched from blood (not recorded which). The receptor's source is a woman aged 45-65 years who had recovered from COVID-19. The rearrangement links TRBV7-9 to TRBJ2-7; 7 bases are shared with TRBD1. The CDR3 sequence is CASSFNPTGIYEQYF. The CDR3 DNA reads TGTGCCAGCAGCTTTAATCCGACAGGGATCTACGAGCAGTACTTC.